The 32 T cell receptor beta chains below all came from one sample that was sequenced in a study of radiation and T cells in renal cell carcinoma. The repertoire was sequenced with immunoSEQ multiplex PCR; TCRdb's copy has only in-frame clones and lacks some. This sample has tens of thousands of clones, with 65% to 85% found just once. Time point of the sample: baseline pretreatment blood. This sample's treatment: 15 Gy SBRT to primary tumor, nephrectomy 4 weeks later. The input for sequencing was blood, taken from a patient whose treatment included radiotherapy and nephrectomy. These TCRs come from a man in his fifties or sixties with renal cell carcinoma.

The J gene is TRBJ2-7, the V gene TRBV5-1; D is perhaps TRBD1 or TRBD2 (7 bases each). The length of the CDR3 is 11 residues. V was trimmed by 7 bases and J by 12 bases, leaving 17 bases between them. Germline values: CDR1 SGHRS, CDR2 YFSETQ. Written as DNA, the CDR3 is TGCGCCAGCGAGGCAGGGGGGGCGCGGTACGTC. Amino acid sequence: CASEAGGARYV.

The gene calls are TRBV18 and TRBJ1-3; the D gene is possibly TRBD1 (6 bases). CDR1 and CDR2 from the germline V gene are KGHSH and LQKENI. This CDR3 contains 15 residues. Trimming removed 3 bases at V and 2 bases at J, with 11 bases between. This CDR3 is CASSPPGQPGNTIYF. The CDR3 bases are TGTGCCAGCTCACCCCCCGGACAGCCTGGAAACACCATATATTTT. Combining the CDR3 with reference TRBV18 and TRBJ1-3 gives the whole variable domain NAGVMQNPRHLVRRRGQEARLRCSPMKGHSHVYWYRQLPEEGLKFMVYLQKENIIDESGMPKERFSAEFPKEGPSILRIQQVVRGDSAAYFCASSPPGQPGNTIYFGEGSWLTVV.

This clone occurred many times. This chain joins TRBV2 and TRBJ2-1, with 11 bases that match TRBD2. The CDR3 sequence is 16 residues long. Germline loops: CDR1 SNHLY, CDR2 FYNNEI. V gave up 3 bases and J gave up 4 bases; unmatched junction bases: 5. CDR3 residues: CASSEASGGFYNEQFF. The DNA of the CDR3 is TGTGCCAGCAGTGAGGCTAGCGGGGGGTTTTACAATGAGCAGTTCTTC.

The V and J genes are TRBV10-1 and TRBJ2-3, with 10 bases fitting TRBD2. The V gene end was trimmed by 10 bases and the J gene end by 2 bases; junction bases not matched to a gene: 15. This CDR3 has 17 amino acids. CDR1 WNHNN and CDR2 SYGVQD come from the germline V gene (reference sequence). The CDR3 DNA reads as TGCGCCACATCTGAAGGGCTAGCGGGAGTCCACACAGATACGCAGTATTTT. It encodes CATSEGLAGVHTDTQYF.

The rearrangement links TRBV6-1 to TRBJ2-2; D perhaps matches TRBD2 (5 bases). V shed 2 bases and J shed 3 bases, with 19 bases lying between them. CDR1 and CDR2 (germline): MNHNS, SASEGT. CDR3 length equals 18 residues. For the CDR3, the DNA is TGTGCCAGCAGTGAATTCACGAGGGCTTTTAGGGACACCGGGGAGCTGTTTTTT. Residues: CASSEFTRAFRDTGELFF.

With regard to this clone: An end of the junction differs from the germline gene, which may be a read error. Within the sample, other DNA sequences also encode this same CDR3. The chain recombines TRBV15 with TRBJ1-1; a possible D gene is TRBD1 (5 bases). The CDR3 runs to 17 residues. Germline CDR1 and CDR2: LNHNV and YYDKDF (reference sequence). CDR3 sequence reads: CATSREIGATGNTEAFF. In DNA, the CDR3 is TGTGCCACCAGCAGAGAAATAGGGGCAACAGGAAACACTGAAGCTTTCTTC.

The sample holds a few counts of this clone. The chain employs TRBV30 and TRBJ1-2; a possible D gene is TRBD1 (6 bases). CDR1 is GTSNPN, CDR2 SVGIG, per germline (reference sequence). The V gene lost 7 bases and the J gene lost 4 bases, with 13 bases spanning the gap. The CDR3 extends over 12 amino acids. The CDR3 loop is CASFDRLYGYTF. DNA of the CDR3: TGTGCCTCCTTCGACAGGCTCTATGGCTACACCTTC.

This clone was observed once. This chain links TRBV7-6 with TRBJ1-3; D is possibly TRBD1 (5 bases). CDR3 length equals 13 residues. The germline CDR1 and CDR2 sequences are SGHVS and FNYEAQ. V was cut by 5 bases and J by 4 bases, with 9 bases left in between. The CDR3 DNA reads as TGTGCCAGCAGCCCGACAGCAGGAAACACCATATATTTT. The encoded protein is CASSPTAGNTIYF.

This chain joins TRBV6-5 and TRBJ2-1; TRBD2 agrees at 8 bases. From germline, CDR1 is MNHEY and CDR2 SVGAGI. V trimming: 3 bases; J trimming: 0 bases; junction bases outside the gene matches: 4. CDR3 length equals 16 residues. CDR3 sequence reads: CASSYWRGASYNEQFF. The CDR3 bases are TGTGCCAGCAGTTATTGGCGGGGGGCCTCCTACAATGAGCAGTTCTTC.

The CDR3 here is CASSNTFYNEKLFF. The DNA for the CDR3 is TGTGCCAGCAGCAACACCTTTTATAATGAAAAACTGTTTTTT. The chain couples TRBV6-5 to TRBJ1-4, with unresolved D. V was pared by 6 bases and J by 4 bases, with 12 bases between. CDR3 length equals 14 residues. CDR1 MNHEY and CDR2 SVGAGI come from the germline V gene.

The chain has TRBV5-1 and TRBJ2-2; D gene ambiguous. The germline CDR1 and CDR2 sequences are SGHRS and YFSETQ. The V end lost 0 bases, the J end lost 0 bases, and 12 bases lay between the germline ends. CDR3 length equals 17 residues. The chain's CDR3 is CASSLAIAPSNTGELFF. CDR3 nucleotides: TGCGCCAGCAGCTTGGCCATCGCCCCTTCGAACACCGGGGAGCTGTTTTTT.

The chain uses TRBV7-2 and TRBJ2-7; unclear D gene. Trimming pared 2 bases from V and 2 bases from J, leaving 13 bases between. Germline assignment: CDR1 SGHTA and CDR2 FQGNSA. This CDR3 is built from 15 residues. The CDR3 nucleotides read TGTGCCAGCAGCTTAACCGGGTTTCGGGCCTACGAGCAGTACTTC. Protein product: CASSLTGFRAYEQYF.

This clone has a handful of counts. The chain uses TRBV30 and TRBJ1-1; the D gene is possibly TRBD1 (6 bases). V lost 3 bases and J 1 base, leaving 6 bases between the germline ends. In germline, CDR1 is GTSNPN, CDR2 SVGIG (reference sequence). This CDR3 comprises 12 residues. The CDR3, as DNA: TGTGCCTGGAGGGACAGGAACACTGAAGCTTTCTTT. It is translated as CAWRDRNTEAFF.

Comments on this clone: Other DNA sequences of this sample code for an identical CDR3. The chain couples TRBV27 to TRBJ2-2; D is uncertain. V was clipped by 3 bases and J by 5 bases, with 4 bases between them. The length of the CDR3 is 12 residues. The germline V gene encodes CDR1 MNHEY and CDR2 SMNVEV (reference sequence). The CDR3 DNA follows: TGTGCCAGCAGTTTCGGTACCGGGGAGCTGTTTTTT. It translates to CASSFGTGELFF.

This clone turned up a few times. It is unclear where the CDR3 begins or ends on the DNA, so no DNA is shown, and the CDR3 is as TCRdb lists it. The chain joins TRBV6-1 to TRBJ1-5; no check of the table's D call, TRBD1, against the DNA was made. Germline lookup yields CDR1 MNHNS and CDR2 SASEGT. The CDR3 spans 15 residues, counting both ends. The CDR3 is CASILGAESNQPQHF.

The rearrangement links TRBV19 to TRBJ2-7; TRBD1 agrees at 9 bases. The J segment lost 7 bases and the V segment lost 2 bases, leaving 9 bases of the junction unmatched. Germline-derived CDR1 and CDR2 are LNHDA and SQIVND (reference sequence). This CDR3 comprises 15 residues. CDR3 loop: CASSITGTGTQEQYF. CDR3 DNA: TGTGCCAGTAGTATAACAGGGACAGGGACCCAAGAGCAGTACTTC.

The gene calls are TRBV19 and TRBJ1-3; D is uncertain. CDR1 is LNHDA and CDR2 is SQIVND in the germline V gene (reference sequence). The CDR3 sequence is 13 residues long. V gave up 8 bases and J gave up 3 bases, with 11 bases separating them. The CDR3 nucleotides are TGTGCCAGTGCCCTCGGGATTGGAAACACCATATATTTT. The encoded protein is CASALGIGNTIYF.

This sequence joins TRBV7-8 and TRBJ1-1; a weak D match, TRBD1 (6 bases). The CDR3 is 16 amino acids. Trimming removed 1 base from V and 2 bases from J, with 14 bases in between. The germline V gene encodes CDR1 SGHVS and CDR2 FQNEAQ. The CDR3 reads CASSLVPQDSNTEAFF. The CDR3 DNA reads as TGTGCCAGCAGCTTAGTTCCCCAGGACAGCAACACTGAAGCTTTCTTT.

This clone occurred once. V and J are TRBV10-1 and TRBJ2-1, with D possibly being TRBD1 (6 bases). The V end was cut by 0 bases, the J end by 4 bases, with 19 bases between. The CDR3 contains 18 residues. The germline gives CDR1 WNHNN, CDR2 SYGVQD (reference sequence). The chain's CDR3 is CASSESGAAGQAYNEQFF. The CDR3 DNA follows: TGCGCCAGCAGTGAGTCGGGGGCGGCGGGCCAAGCATACAATGAGCAGTTCTTC.

Note on this clone: Given a much more abundant clone one base away, this may be a read error. This sequence joins TRBV18 and TRBJ1-4; D call uncertain. This CDR3 spans 15 amino acids. The ends were cut back, 5 bases at V and 0 bases at J, with 10 bases in the middle. Germline loops: CDR1 KGHSH, CDR2 LQKENI. The CDR3 sequence: CASSSTVATNEKLFF. CDR3 bases: TGTGCCAGCTCATCAACGGTCGCAACTAATGAAAAACTGTTTTTT.

The chain employs TRBV11-3 and TRBJ1-2, with D uncertain. The CDR3 has 14 residues. Germline V CDR1 and CDR2: SGHNT, YENEEA. The V end was cut by 5 bases, the J end by 3 bases, with 13 bases between. In nucleotides, the CDR3 is TGTGCCAGCAGCCCCCGGTCGAGCGACTATGGCTACACCTTC. Residues: CASSPRSSDYGYTF.

The chain combines TRBV10-1 with TRBJ2-1; the D is unclear. Trimming removed 4 bases from V and 10 bases from J, with 11 bases in between. The CDR3 spans 12 residues. Per the germline V gene, CDR1 is WNHNN and CDR2 is SYGVQD (reference sequence). Here the CDR3 DNA reads TGCGCCAGCAGTGGGGATCCAAAGGAGCAGTTCTTC. This codes for CASSGDPKEQFF.

The V gene is TRBV4-2, the J gene TRBJ1-2, with TRBD1 as a possible D gene (5 bases). CDR3 length equals 16 residues. Trimming removed 4 bases from V and 2 bases from J, with 17 bases in between. The germline V gene has CDR1 LGHNA and CDR2 YNFKEQ. The CDR3 nucleotides read TGTGCCAGCAGCCCTTCGCCGCAGGGCAACAACTATGGCTACACCTTC. Translating gives CASSPSPQGNNYGYTF.

The chain uses TRBV5-1 and TRBJ1-4; D remains ambiguous. The CDR3 totals 11 residues. V gave up 4 bases and J gave up 5 bases, with 3 bases separating them. The germline gives CDR1 SGHRS, CDR2 YFSETQ. The CDR3 DNA reads as TGCGCCAGCAGCGAAAATGAAAAACTGTTTTTT. Its protein is CASSENEKLFF.

In DNA form, the CDR3 reads TGCGCCAGCAGCCCTAGCGGGAGGGCCCACGAAGAGACCCAGTACTTC. The encoded protein is CASSPSGRAHEETQYF. This chain uses TRBV5-1 with TRBJ2-5, with 12 bases that match TRBD2. J gave up 3 bases and V 4 bases, and 7 bases lay outside the gene matches. Per the germline V gene, CDR1 is SGHRS and CDR2 is YFSETQ. The CDR3 length is 16 residues.

The chain employs TRBV5-6 and TRBJ2-1; 9 nucleotides line up with TRBD2. The CDR3 spans 15 residues. Looked up from germline, CDR1 is SGHDT and CDR2 is YYEEEE. V shed 1 base and J 6 bases; nucleotides not matched to a gene: 5. Here the CDR3 DNA reads TGTGCCAGCAGCTTGATAGCGGGGGTGGTCAATGAGCAGTTCTTC. Its translation: CASSLIAGVVNEQFF.

The chain has TRBV10-2 and TRBJ2-1, with a possible D match to TRBD1 (6 bases). The V gene lost 4 bases and the J gene lost 4 bases, with 14 bases spanning the gap. Germline V lookup: CDR1 WSHSY, CDR2 SAAADI. This CDR3 spans 15 amino acids. The CDR3 DNA sequence: TGCGCCAGCAGTGCCGGGACAACGGCATACAATGAGCAGTTCTTC. It translates to CASSAGTTAYNEQFF.

The chain employs TRBV19 and TRBJ2-5, with D possibly being TRBD1 or TRBD2 (6 bases each). This CDR3 has 15 residues. Germline assignment: CDR1 LNHDA and CDR2 SQIVND (reference sequence). The ends were cut back, 4 bases at V and 4 bases at J, with 16 bases in the middle. Here the CDR3 DNA reads TGTGCCAGTAGTACGGGGGCAGTTTTCGCAGAGACCCAGTACTTC. It codes for CASSTGAVFAETQYF.

The V gene is TRBV18, the J gene TRBJ1-3, with 8 bases matching TRBD1. CDR3 length: 18 amino acids. Germline V gene data show CDR1 as KGHSH and CDR2 as LQKENI. J lost 1 base, V lost 2 bases, and 10 bases had no gene match. The CDR3 reads CASSPVPGGTFSGNTIYF. The CDR3 region has the DNA TGTGCCAGCTCACCAGTCCCAGGGGGCACCTTTTCTGGAAACACCATATATTTT.

In this sample, this clone turned up once. V gene TRBV19 combines with J gene TRBJ1-2; 7 nucleotides match TRBD1. The CDR3 runs to 14 residues. The V segment lost 3 bases and the J segment 3 bases; nucleotides outside the gene matches: 4. CDR1 is LNHDA, CDR2 SQIVND, per germline (reference sequence). CDR3 bases: TGTGCCAGTAGTATTCGAGGGACAGACTATGGCTACACCTTC. This gives the protein CASSIRGTDYGYTF.

The chain employs TRBV27 and TRBJ2-2; perhaps TRBD2 as D (5 bases). Deletions cut 0 bases from V and 4 bases from J, with 15 bases between. Germline values: CDR1 MNHEY, CDR2 SMNVEV (reference sequence). The CDR3 runs 17 residues. The CDR3 spells CASSLSFFSATTGELFF. The CDR3 DNA reads as TGTGCCAGCAGTTTATCGTTTTTTAGCGCGACCACCGGGGAGCTGTTTTTT.

The rearrangement joins TRBV6-6 to TRBJ1-6; D is possibly TRBD1 (6 bases). The V gene's germline CDR1 is MNHNY and CDR2 SVGAGI (reference sequence). The CDR3 loop spans 15 amino acids. With 5 bases removed from V and 7 bases from J, the gap between germline ends came to 15 bases. The CDR3 DNA follows: TGTGCCAGCAGTCGACCCCCGGGGACAAATTCACCCCTCCACTTT. It encodes CASSRPPGTNSPLHF.